These T cell receptor beta chains were read from a single sample in a study of CD8+CD57+ T cells in acquired aplastic anemia. TCRdb re-analysed the reads in MiXCR, keeping a single row per CDR3 protein. The table includes some 170,000 distinct CDR3 sequences, 71% detected once. The material sequenced was sorted CD4+, CD8+, or CD8+CD57+ T cells (not recorded which) from PBMCs. The receptors were gathered from a human donor with aplastic anemia. Both conserved end residues are part of each CDR3. The order of the fields is D gene, V gene, J gene, clone size, CDR3 protein, CDR3 DNA. The D gene is left open where the match is weak. Size tells how often a clone was seen (once, few, many) or the class of an expanded clone, and some rows leave it out.

D: TRBD2
V: TRBV6-4
J: TRBJ2-3
size: -
CDR3: CASSDGTSGTDTQYF
DNA: TGTGCCAGCAGTGACGGGACTAGCGGCACAGATACGCAGTATTTT

D: -
V: TRBV10-3
J: TRBJ2-1
size: once
CDR3: CALSSASEGGEQFF
DNA: TGTGCCCTTTCATCTGCTAGCGAGGGCGGTGAGCAGTTCTTC

D: TRBD1
V: TRBV7-8
J: TRBJ2-1
size: -
CDR3: CACADRGHNERFF
DNA: TGTGCCTGCGCGGACAGGGGCCACAATGAGCGGTTCTTC

D: -
V: TRBV7-9
J: TRBJ2-1
size: -
CDR3: CASSAHLGSSYNEQFF
DNA: TGTGCCAGCAGCGCACACTTAGGGAGCTCCTACAATGAGCAGTTCTTC

D: -
V: TRBV19
J: TRBJ1-2
size: -
CDR3: CASSINRANYGYTF
DNA: TGTGCCAGTAGTATAAACAGGGCAAACTATGGCTACACCTTC

D: -
V: TRBV29-1
J: TRBJ1-2
size: -
CDR3: CSAMADSLYGYTF
DNA: TGCAGCGCCATGGCGGACAGTCTCTATGGCTACACCTTC

D: -
V: TRBV9
J: TRBJ1-1
size: -
CDR3: CASSAGPGGTEAFF
DNA: TGTGCCAGCAGCGCCGGACCCGGGGGCACTGAAGCTTTCTTT

D: -
V: TRBV9
J: TRBJ1-1
size: -
CDR3: CASSSGQLTNTEAFF
DNA: TGTGCCAGCAGCTCCGGACAGCTAACGAACACTGAAGCTTTCTTT

D: TRBD1
V: TRBV7-9
J: TRBJ1-6
size: -
CDR3: CASSLDREAGNSPLHF
DNA: TGTGCCAGCAGCTTGGACAGGGAGGCGGGTAATTCACCCCTCCACTTT

D: -
V: TRBV2
J: TRBJ1-5
size: -
CDR3: CASSRQFNQPQHF
DNA: TGTGCCAGCAGCAGACAGTTCAATCAGCCCCAGCATTTT

D: -
V: TRBV6-4
J: TRBJ1-1
size: -
CDR3: CASSDGRNTEAFF
DNA: TGTGCCAGCAGTGACGGTCGGAACACTGAAGCTTTCTTT

D: -
V: TRBV12-5
J: TRBJ2-1
size: once
CDR3: CASGLVLGARVDEQFF
DNA: TGTGCTAGTGGTTTGGTACTGGGCGCCAGGGTGGATGAGCAGTTCTTC

D: -
V: TRBV20-1
J: TRBJ1-2
size: -
CDR3: CSASPQTAYGYTF
DNA: TGCAGTGCTTCCCCCCAGACAGCATATGGCTACACCTTC

D: -
V: TRBV14
J: TRBJ2-7
size: few
CDR3: CASSQVGRYEQYF
DNA: TGTGCCAGCAGCCAAGTCGGGCGCTACGAGCAGTACTTC

D: TRBD1
V: TRBV5-5
J: TRBJ2-7
size: few
CDR3: CASSLVGRGLEQYF
DNA: TGTGCCAGCAGCTTGGTGGGCAGGGGGCTCGAGCAGTACTTC